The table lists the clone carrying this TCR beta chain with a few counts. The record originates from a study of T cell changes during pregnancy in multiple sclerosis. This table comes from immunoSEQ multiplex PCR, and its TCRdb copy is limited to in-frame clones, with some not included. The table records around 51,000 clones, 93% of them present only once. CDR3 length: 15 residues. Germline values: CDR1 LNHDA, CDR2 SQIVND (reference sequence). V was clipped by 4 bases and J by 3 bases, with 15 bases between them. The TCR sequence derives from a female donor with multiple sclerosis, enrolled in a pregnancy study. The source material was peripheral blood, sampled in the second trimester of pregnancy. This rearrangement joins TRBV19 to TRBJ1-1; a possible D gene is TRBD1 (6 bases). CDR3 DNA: TGTGCCAGTAGTAGAGGACAGTTTCAATACACTGAAGCTTTCTTT. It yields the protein CASSRGQFQYTEAFF. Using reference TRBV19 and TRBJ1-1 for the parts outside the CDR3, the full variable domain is DGGITQSPKYLFRKEGQNVTLSCEQNLNHDAMYWYRQDPGQGLRLIYYSQIVNDFQKGDIAEGYSVSREKKESFPLTVTSAQKNPTAFYLCASSRGQFQYTEAFFGQGTRLTVV.